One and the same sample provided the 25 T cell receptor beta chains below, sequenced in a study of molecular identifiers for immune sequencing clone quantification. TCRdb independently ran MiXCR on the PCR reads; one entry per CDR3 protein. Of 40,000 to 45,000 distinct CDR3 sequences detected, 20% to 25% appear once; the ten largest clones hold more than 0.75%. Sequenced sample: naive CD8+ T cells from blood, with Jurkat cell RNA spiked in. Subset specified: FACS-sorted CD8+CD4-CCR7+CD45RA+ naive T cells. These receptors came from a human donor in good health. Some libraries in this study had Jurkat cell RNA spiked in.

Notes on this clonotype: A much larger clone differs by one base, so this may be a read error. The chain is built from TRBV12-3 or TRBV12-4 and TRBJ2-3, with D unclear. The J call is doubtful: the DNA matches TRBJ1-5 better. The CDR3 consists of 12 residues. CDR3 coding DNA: TGTGCCAGCAGTTTATACACCGATACGCAGCATTTT. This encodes CASSLYTDTQHF.

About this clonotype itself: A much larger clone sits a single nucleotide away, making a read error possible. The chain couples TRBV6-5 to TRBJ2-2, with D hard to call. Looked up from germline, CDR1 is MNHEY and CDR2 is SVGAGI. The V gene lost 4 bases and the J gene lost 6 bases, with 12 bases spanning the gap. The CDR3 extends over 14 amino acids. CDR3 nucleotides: TGTGCCAGCAGTTGGGTGTCGTGGGCCGGGGAGCTGTTTTTT. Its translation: CASSWVSWAGELFF.

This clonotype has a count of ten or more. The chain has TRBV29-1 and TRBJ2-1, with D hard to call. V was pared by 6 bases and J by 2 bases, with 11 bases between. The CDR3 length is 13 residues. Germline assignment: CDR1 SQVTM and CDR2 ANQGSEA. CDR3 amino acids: CSVQRAAYNEQFF. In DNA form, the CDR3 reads TGCAGCGTACAGCGAGCCGCCTACAATGAGCAGTTCTTC.

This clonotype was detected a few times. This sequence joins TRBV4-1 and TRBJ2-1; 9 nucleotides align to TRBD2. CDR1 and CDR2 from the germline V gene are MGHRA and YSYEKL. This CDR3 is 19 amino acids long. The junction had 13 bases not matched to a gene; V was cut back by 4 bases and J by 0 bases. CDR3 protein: CASSPRGSGGSSSYNEQFF. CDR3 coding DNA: TGCGCCAGCAGCCCTCGCGGTAGCGGGGGTTCGAGCTCCTACAATGAGCAGTTCTTC.

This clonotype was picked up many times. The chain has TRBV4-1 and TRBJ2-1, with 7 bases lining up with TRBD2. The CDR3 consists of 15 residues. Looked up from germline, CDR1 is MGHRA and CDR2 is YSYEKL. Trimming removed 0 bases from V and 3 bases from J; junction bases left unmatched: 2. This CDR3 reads CASSQDRGGYNEQFF. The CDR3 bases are TGCGCCAGCAGCCAAGATCGCGGGGGCTACAATGAGCAGTTCTTC.

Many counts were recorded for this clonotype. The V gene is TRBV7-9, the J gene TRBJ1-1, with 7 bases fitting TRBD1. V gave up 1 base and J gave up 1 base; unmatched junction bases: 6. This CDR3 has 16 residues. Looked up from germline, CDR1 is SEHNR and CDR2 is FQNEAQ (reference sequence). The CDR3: CASSLGPGQKNTEAFF. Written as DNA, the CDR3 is TGTGCCAGCAGCTTAGGTCCGGGACAGAAGAACACTGAAGCTTTCTTT.

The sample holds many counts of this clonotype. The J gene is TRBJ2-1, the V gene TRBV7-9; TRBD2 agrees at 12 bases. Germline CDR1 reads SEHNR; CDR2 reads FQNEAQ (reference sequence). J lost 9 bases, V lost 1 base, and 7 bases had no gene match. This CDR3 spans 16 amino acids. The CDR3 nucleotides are TGTGCCAGCAGCTTAGGGGTCCTAGCGGGAGGGGGTGAGCAGTTCTTC. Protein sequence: CASSLGVLAGGGEQFF. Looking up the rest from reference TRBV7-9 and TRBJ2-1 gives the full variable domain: DTGVSQNPRHKITKRGQNVTFRCDPISEHNRLYWYRQTLGQGPEFLTYFQNEAQLEKSRLLSDRFSAERPKGSFSTLEIQRTEQGDSAMYLCASSLGVLAGGGEQFFGPGTRLTVL.

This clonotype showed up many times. CDR3 loop: CSVERSAEAFF. CDR3 coding DNA: TGCAGCGTTGAACGATCTGCTGAAGCTTTCTTT. The chain has TRBV29-1 and TRBJ1-1; D remains unclear. V lost 2 bases and J lost 6, with 7 bases in between. The CDR3 is 11 residues long. Germline CDR1 is SQVTM and CDR2 is ANQGSEA.

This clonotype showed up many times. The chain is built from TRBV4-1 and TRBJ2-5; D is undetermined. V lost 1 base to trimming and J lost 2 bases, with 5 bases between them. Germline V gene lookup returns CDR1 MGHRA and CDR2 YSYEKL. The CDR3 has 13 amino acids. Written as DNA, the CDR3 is TGCGCCAGCAGCCAAGGTCAGCAAGAGACCCAGTACTTC. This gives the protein CASSQGQQETQYF.

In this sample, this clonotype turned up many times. In DNA, the CDR3 is TGCGCCAGCAGCCAAGATCCGGGGTCGGCGGTCTACGAGCAGTACTTC. The encoded protein is CASSQDPGSAVYEQYF. This chain uses TRBV4-1 with TRBJ2-7; weak D call: TRBD2 (5 bases). The ends were cut back, 0 bases at V and 3 bases at J, with 15 bases in the middle. CDR1 is MGHRA, CDR2 YSYEKL, per germline. The CDR3 has 16 residues.

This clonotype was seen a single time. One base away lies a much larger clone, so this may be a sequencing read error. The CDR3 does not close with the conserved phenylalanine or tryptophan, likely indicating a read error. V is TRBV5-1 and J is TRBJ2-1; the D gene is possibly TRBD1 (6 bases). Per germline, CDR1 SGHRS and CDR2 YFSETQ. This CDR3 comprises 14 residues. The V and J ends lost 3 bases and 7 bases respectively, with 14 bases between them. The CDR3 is CASSWVQGVNEQFL. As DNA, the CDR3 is TGCGCCAGCAGCTGGGTACAGGGAGTTAATGAGCAGTTCCTC.

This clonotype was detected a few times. The CDR3 sequence is CASSDWDVSYEQYF. As DNA, the CDR3 is TGTGCCAGCAGTGATTGGGACGTCTCCTACGAGCAGTACTTC. The genes are TRBV25-1 and TRBJ2-7; the D call may be TRBD1 or TRBD2 (5 bases each). This CDR3 has 14 residues. V was pared by 3 bases and J by 0 bases, with 9 bases between. Germline CDR1 is MGHDK and CDR2 is SYGVNS.

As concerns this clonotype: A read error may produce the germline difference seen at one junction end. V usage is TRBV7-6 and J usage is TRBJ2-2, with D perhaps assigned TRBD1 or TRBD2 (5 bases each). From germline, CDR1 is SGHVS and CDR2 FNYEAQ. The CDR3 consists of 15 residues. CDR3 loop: CASSSPDKNTGALFF. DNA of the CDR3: TGTGCCAGCAGCTCCCCCGATAAAAACACCGGGGCGCTGTTTTTT.

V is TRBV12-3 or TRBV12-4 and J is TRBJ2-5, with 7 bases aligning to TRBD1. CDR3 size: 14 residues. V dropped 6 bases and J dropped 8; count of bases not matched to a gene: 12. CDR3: CASSGDREWETQYF. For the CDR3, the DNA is TGTGCCAGCAGCGGGGACAGAGAGTGGGAAACCCAGTACTTC.

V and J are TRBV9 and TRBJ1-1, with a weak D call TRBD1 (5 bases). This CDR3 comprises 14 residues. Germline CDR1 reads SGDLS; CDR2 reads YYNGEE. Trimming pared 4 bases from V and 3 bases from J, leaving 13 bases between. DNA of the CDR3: TGTGCCAGCAGCCCCCGGGGCGGAGACACTGAAGCTTTCTTT. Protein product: CASSPRGGDTEAFF.

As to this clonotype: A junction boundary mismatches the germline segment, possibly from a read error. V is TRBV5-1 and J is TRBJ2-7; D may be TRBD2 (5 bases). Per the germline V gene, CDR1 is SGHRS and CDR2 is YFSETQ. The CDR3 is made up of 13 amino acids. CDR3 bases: TGCACCAGCAGCTTTGAACGGGACTACGAGCAGTACTTC. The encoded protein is CTSSFERDYEQYF.

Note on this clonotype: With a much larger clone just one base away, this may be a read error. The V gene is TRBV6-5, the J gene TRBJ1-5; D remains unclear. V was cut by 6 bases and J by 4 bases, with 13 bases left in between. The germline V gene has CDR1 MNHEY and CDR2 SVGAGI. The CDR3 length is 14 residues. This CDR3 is CASSPGRLNQPQHF. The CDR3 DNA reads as TGTGCCAGCAGCCCTGGACGGTTAAATCAGCCCCAGCATTTT.

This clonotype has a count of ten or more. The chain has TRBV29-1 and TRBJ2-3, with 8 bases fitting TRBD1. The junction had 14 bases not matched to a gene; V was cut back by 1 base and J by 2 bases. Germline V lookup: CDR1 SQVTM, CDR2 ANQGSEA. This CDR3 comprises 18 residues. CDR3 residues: CSVEGGPGQGPSTDTQYF. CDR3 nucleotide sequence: TGCAGCGTTGAAGGAGGTCCTGGACAGGGCCCCTCCACAGATACGCAGTATTTT.

CDR3: CASTQLLAEPYNEQFF. The CDR3 nucleotides are TGTGCCAGCACCCAACTACTAGCGGAGCCCTACAATGAGCAGTTCTTC. The V and J genes are TRBV28 and TRBJ2-1; 8 bases are a match to TRBD2. The germline CDR1 and CDR2 sequences are MDHEN and SYDVKM. This CDR3 is 16 amino acids long. The junction had 10 bases not matched to a gene; V was cut back by 7 bases and J by 2 bases.

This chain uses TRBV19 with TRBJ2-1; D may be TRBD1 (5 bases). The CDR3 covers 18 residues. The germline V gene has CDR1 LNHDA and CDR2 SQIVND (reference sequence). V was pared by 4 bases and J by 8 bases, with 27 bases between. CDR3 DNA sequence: TGTGCCAGTAGTAGCCCCCCGAACAGGCCCACTTTTATCGATGAGCAGTTCTTC. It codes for CASSSPPNRPTFIDEQFF.

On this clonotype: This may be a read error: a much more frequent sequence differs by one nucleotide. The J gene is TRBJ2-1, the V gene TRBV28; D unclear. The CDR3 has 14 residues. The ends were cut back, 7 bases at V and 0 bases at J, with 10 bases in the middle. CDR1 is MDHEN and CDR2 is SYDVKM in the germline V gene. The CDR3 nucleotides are TGTGCCAGCACCGTCTCCTTCTCCTACAATGAGCAGTTCTTC. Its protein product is CASTVSFSYNEQFF.

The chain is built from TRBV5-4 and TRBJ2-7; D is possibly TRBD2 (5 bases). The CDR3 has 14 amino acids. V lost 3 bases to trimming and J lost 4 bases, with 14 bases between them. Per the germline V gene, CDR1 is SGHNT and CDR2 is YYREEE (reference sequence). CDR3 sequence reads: CASSWLPEGYEQYF. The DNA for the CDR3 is TGTGCCAGCAGCTGGCTCCCCGAGGGTTACGAGCAGTACTTC.

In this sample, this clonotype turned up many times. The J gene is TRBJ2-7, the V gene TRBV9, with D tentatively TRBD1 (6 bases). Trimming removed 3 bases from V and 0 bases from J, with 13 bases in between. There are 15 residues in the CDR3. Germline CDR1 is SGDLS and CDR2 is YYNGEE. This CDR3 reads CASSEDPDSSYEQYF. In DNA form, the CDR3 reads TGTGCCAGCAGCGAAGACCCGGACAGCTCCTACGAGCAGTACTTC.

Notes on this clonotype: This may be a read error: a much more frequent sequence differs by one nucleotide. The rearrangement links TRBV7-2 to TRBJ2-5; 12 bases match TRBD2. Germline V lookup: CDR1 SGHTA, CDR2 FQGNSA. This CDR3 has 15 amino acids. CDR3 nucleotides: TGTGCCAGCAGCTTAGGACTAGCGGGGGTAGAGCCCCAGTACTTC. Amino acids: CASSLGLAGVEPQYF. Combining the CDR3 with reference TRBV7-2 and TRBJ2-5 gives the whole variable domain GAGVSQSPSNKVTEKGKDVELRCDPISGHTALYWYRQSLGQGLEFLIYFQGNSAPDKSGLPSDRFSAERTGGSVSTLTIQRTQQEDSAVYLCASSLGLAGVEPQYFGPGTRLLVL.

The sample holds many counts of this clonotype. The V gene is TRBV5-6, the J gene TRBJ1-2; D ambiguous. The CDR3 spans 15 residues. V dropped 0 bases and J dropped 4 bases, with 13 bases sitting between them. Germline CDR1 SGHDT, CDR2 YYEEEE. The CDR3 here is CASSLGQKVPYGYTF. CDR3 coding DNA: TGTGCCAGCAGCTTGGGGCAGAAAGTACCCTATGGCTACACCTTC.